These T cell receptor beta chains were read from a single sample in a study of blood T cell repertoires in COVID-19. TCRdb's copy holds only in-frame clones and misses some; the assay was immunoSEQ multiplex PCR. This table holds roughly 240,000 clones, 75% to 85% found once. Sequenced sample: PBMCs or T cells enriched from blood (not recorded which). Source of these receptors: a woman between 45 and 65 years old with acute COVID-19. The CDR3 runs from the conserved cysteine through the conserved F or W. D genes are given only for firm matches. Where a row states a size, it is once, few, many or the class of an expanded clone; other rows omit it.

V gene,clone size,J gene,D gene,CDR3 DNA,CDR3 protein
TRBV18,.,TRBJ2-5,TRBD2,TGTGCCAGCTCACCACGGCCGGGGGGAAACCAAGAGACCCAGTACTTC,CASSPRPGGNQETQYF
TRBV13,.,TRBJ1-1,TRBD1,TGTGCCAGCAGCCCTGGTCCCCACAGGGGCACTGAAGCTTTCTTT,CASSPGPHRGTEAFF
TRBV18,.,TRBJ1-3,.,TGTGCCAGCTCACCACCAAACAGGACAGAGGGCACCATATATTTT,CASSPPNRTEGTIYF
TRBV3-1/TRBV3-2,.,TRBJ2-2,.,TGTGCCAGCAGCCCCGTTAGCGGGGAGCTGTTTTTT,CASSPVSGELFF
TRBV27,.,TRBJ2-3,.,TGTGCCAGCAGATTTCTTAGCACAGATACGCAGTATTTT,CASRFLSTDTQYF
TRBV11-3,.,TRBJ2-7,TRBD2,TGTGCCAGCAGCTTGGGACTAGACAGCGAGCAGTACTTC,CASSLGLDSEQYF
TRBV5-4,few,TRBJ2-5,.,TGTGCCAGCAACTTCGGTTGGACAGACCAAGAGACCCAGTACTTC,CASNFGWTDQETQYF
TRBV6-7,.,TRBJ2-7,TRBD1,TGTGCCAGCAGTTACCCCGGACAGGACGAGCAGTACTTC,CASSYPGQDEQYF
TRBV6-2/TRBV6-3,.,TRBJ2-7,.,TGTGCCAGCAGCCACCTCCGGGAGATCTACGAGCAGTACTTC,CASSHLREIYEQYF
TRBV19,.,TRBJ2-5,TRBD2,TGTGCCAGTAGTACGGCTAGCGGTGGAGGAAGAGAAACCCAGTACTTC,CASSTASGGGRETQYF
TRBV6-6,.,TRBJ2-1,.,TGTGCCAGCAGTTACCCCCAGGGGGGTTACAATGAGCAGTTCTTC,CASSYPQGGYNEQFF
TRBV18,.,TRBJ1-1,TRBD1,TGTGCCAGTACTTTAGACTCCGGGACAGGGTTAACTGAAGCTTTCTTT,CASTLDSGTGLTEAFF
TRBV2,once,TRBJ1-5,.,TGTGCCAGCAGGGGGGGGGCAAGAGAAAATCAGCCCCAGCATTTT,CASRGGARENQPQHF
TRBV4-3,.,TRBJ1-1,.,TGCGCCAGCAGCCAGGAGCTGCCTGGGGGGGCGACTGAAGCTTTCTTT,CASSQELPGGATEAFF
TRBV30,.,TRBJ2-7,.,TGTGCCTGGAGTGTTGGCTCAACCTACGAGCAGTACTTC,CAWSVGSTYEQYF
TRBV2,.,TRBJ2-5,TRBD2,TGTGCCAGCAGCTATCTAGCGGGGGGTGGAGAGACCCAGTACTTC,CASSYLAGGGETQYF
TRBV27,.,TRBJ2-2,TRBD1,TGTGCCAGCAGTCAAAGGGGGCGGGACACCGGGGAGCTGTTTTTT,CASSQRGRDTGELFF
TRBV2,.,TRBJ2-2,TRBD1,TGTGCCAGCAGAAAAACTTCCGGGACAGCGAACACCGGGGAGCTGTTTTTT,CASRKTSGTANTGELFF
TRBV9,.,TRBJ2-2,.,TGTGCCAGCAGCGTATTGAGTTTGGGGGAGCTGTTTTTT,CASSVLSLGELFF
TRBV13,.,TRBJ2-1,.,TGTGCCAGCAGCACCCGGGACAGGGGTCCTAGCGGGGGGAAGGAGCAGTTCTTC,CASSTRDRGPSGGKEQFF
TRBV5-1,few,TRBJ1-6,.,TGCGCCAGCAGCTCCGCCTTACAGGGCGTCTATAATTCACCCCTCCACTTT,CASSSALQGVYNSPLHF
TRBV19,.,TRBJ2-5,.,TGTGCCAGTAGTGCCAGCCAAGAGACCCAGTACTTC,CASSASQETQYF
TRBV6-2/TRBV6-3,few,TRBJ1-5,TRBD1,TGTGCCAGCAGTCCATGGACAGGTCAGCCCCAGCATTTT,CASSPWTGQPQHF